This T cell receptor beta chain originates from a study of graft-versus-host responses after intestinal transplantation. Overall study: Tacrolimus plus steroids were given to all recipients for approximately three years, preceded by anti-thymocyte globulin induction. General observations from the study: Recipient bone marrow held GvH clones, some seen earlier in ileum or blood. Allograft clonal ratios (graft-versus-host to host-versus-graft) were high in patients who had graft-donor T cell macrochimerism. The highest levels of circulating GvH clones went along with early declines in HvG clones after transplant.

TCRdb's table, derived via immunoSEQ multiplex PCR, lists solely in-frame clones and lacks some. The sample consists of about 80,000 clones, approximately 91% of them appearing once. The germline V gene encodes CDR1 ENHRY and CDR2 SYGVKD. The CDR3 runs to 13 residues. V was shortened by 8 bases and J by 4 bases, with 12 bases between the two germline ends. In this sample, this clone turned up once. Its antigen is undetermined. The source of this sequence is a human donor who received an intestinal transplant. Sequenced here: unstimulated CD4+ T cells sorted from spleen or lymph node cells, sampled before intestinal transplant. The chain has TRBV10-3 and TRBJ1-3, with D possibly being TRBD1 (5 bases). The CDR3 DNA is TGTGCCATCGGCCAGGGAAGGGGAAACACCATATATTTT. It specifies CAIGQGRGNTIYF.